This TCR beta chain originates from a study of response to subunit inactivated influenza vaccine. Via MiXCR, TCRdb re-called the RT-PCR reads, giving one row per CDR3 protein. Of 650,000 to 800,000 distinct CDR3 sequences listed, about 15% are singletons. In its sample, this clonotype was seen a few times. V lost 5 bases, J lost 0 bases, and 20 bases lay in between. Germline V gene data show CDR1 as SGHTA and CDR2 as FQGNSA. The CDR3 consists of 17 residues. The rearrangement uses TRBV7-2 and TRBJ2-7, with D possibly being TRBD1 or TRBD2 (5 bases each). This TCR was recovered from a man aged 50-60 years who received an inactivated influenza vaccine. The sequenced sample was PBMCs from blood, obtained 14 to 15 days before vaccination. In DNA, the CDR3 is TGTGCCAGCAGCGCTAGGGACGGACCCTCCTACTCCTACGAGCAGTACTTC. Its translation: CASSARDGPSYSYEQYF.